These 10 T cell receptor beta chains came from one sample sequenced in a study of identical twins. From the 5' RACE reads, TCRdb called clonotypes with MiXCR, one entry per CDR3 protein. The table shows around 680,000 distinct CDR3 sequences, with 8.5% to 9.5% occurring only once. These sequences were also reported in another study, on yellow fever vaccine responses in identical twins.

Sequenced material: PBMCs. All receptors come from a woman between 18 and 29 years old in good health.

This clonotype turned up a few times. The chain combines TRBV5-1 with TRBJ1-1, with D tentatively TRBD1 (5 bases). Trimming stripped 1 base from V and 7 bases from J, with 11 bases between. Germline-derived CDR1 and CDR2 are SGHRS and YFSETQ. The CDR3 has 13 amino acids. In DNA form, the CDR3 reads TGCGCCAGCAGCTTGTTTCAGGGCCATGAAGCTTTCTTT. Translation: CASSLFQGHEAFF.

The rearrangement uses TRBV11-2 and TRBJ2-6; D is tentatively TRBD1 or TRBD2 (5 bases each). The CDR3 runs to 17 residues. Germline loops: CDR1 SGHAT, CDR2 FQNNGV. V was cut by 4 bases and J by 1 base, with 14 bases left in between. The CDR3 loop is CASSWGYPGSGANVLTF. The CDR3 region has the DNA TGTGCCAGCAGCTGGGGGTACCCGGGATCTGGGGCCAACGTCCTGACTTTC.

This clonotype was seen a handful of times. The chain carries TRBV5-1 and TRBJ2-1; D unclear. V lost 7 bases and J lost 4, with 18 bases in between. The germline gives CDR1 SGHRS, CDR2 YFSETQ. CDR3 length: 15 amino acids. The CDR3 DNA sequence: TGCGCCAGCCCTCTCCCCTCGACGAGTTACAATGAGCAGTTCTTC. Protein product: CASPLPSTSYNEQFF.

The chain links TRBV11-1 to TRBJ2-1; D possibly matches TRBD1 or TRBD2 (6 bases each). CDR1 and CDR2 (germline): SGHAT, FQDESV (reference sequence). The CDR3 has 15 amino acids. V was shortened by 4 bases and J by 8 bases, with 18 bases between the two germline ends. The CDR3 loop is CASSSTTGAKDEQFF. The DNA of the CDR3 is TGTGCCAGCAGCTCTACCACGGGGGCCAAGGATGAGCAGTTCTTC.

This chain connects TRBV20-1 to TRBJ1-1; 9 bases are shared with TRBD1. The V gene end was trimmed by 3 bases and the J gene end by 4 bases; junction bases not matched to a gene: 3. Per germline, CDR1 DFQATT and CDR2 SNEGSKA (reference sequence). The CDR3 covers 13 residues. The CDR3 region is CSARGTGITEAFF. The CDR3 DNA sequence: TGCAGTGCTAGGGGGACAGGGATCACTGAAGCTTTCTTT.

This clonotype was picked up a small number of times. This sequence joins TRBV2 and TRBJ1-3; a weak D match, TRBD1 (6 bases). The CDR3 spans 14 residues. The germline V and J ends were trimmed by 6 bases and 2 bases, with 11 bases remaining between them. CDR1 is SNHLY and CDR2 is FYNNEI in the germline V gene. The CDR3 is CASREQGPGNTIYF. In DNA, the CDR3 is TGTGCCAGCAGAGAACAGGGCCCTGGAAACACCATATATTTT.

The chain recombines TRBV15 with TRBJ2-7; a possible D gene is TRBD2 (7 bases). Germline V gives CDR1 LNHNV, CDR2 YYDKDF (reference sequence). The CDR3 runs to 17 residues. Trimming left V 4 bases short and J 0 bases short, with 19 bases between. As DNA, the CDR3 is TGTGCCACCAGCAAGGGGGGGGGTTTCTCTTCCTCCTACGAGCAGTACTTC. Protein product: CATSKGGGFSSSYEQYF.

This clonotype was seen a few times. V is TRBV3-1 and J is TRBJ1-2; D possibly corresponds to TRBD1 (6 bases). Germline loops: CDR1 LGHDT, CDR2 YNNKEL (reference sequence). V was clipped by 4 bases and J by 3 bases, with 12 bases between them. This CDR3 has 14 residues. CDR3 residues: CASSPMDSYYGYTF. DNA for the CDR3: TGTGCCAGCAGCCCAATGGACAGCTACTATGGCTACACCTTC.

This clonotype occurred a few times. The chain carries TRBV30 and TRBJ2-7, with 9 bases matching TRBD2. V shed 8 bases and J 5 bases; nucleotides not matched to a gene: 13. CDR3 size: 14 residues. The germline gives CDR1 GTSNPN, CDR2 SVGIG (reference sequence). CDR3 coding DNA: TGTGCCCACCGCATTGCGGGAGGGCGCCACGAGCAGTACTTC. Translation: CAHRIAGGRHEQYF.

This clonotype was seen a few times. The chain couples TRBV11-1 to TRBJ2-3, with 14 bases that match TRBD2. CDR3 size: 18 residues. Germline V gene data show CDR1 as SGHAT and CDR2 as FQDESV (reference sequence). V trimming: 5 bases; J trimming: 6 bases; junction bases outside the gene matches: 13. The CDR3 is CASSKPFGLAGGEDTQYF. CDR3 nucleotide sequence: TGTGCCAGCAGCAAGCCTTTCGGACTAGCGGGAGGCGAGGATACGCAGTATTTT.